This passage covers 3 T cell receptor beta chains from one sample sequenced in a study of cytomegalovirus exposure and HLA in healthy donors (dated by TCRdb to about 2017). Libraries came from the immunoSEQ multiplex PCR assay. The multiplex PCR relied on a mix of 60 forward primers for TCR Vbeta segments and 13 reverse primers for TCR Jbeta segments. TCRdb mirrors the immuneACCESS table, restricted to in-frame sequences. Some clones are absent from its copies; in checked studies, under half trace to an unresolved V gene, and the reason for the others is unknown. The sample data list 150,000 or so clones, and approximately 80% of these were observed just once. The ten biggest clones cover 4% of the sample. Sequenced material: PBMCs. These receptors all stem from a woman between 40 and 55 years old in good health and CMV-seronegative.

This clone was detected a few times. This chain connects TRBV7-9 to TRBJ1-2; D remains ambiguous. Trimming pared 1 base from V and 4 bases from J, leaving 7 bases between. The CDR3 contains 13 residues. Germline assignment: CDR1 SEHNR and CDR2 FQNEAQ (reference sequence). The DNA for the CDR3 is TGTGCCAGCAGCTTAGTGAACGGCTATGGCTACACCTTC. Its protein product is CASSLVNGYGYTF.

The V gene is TRBV10-3, the J gene TRBJ1-2; 7 bases align to TRBD1. The CDR3 has 14 amino acids. CDR1 and CDR2 (germline): ENHRY, SYGVKD. With V trimmed by 2 bases and J by 7 bases, 7 bases remained unmatched. The CDR3 protein is CAISETGEMRGYTF. Here the CDR3 DNA reads TGTGCCATCAGTGAGACAGGGGAGATGCGTGGCTACACCTTC.

The chain links TRBV19 to TRBJ2-7; a weak D match, TRBD1 (7 bases). V lost 6 bases and J lost 3, with 12 bases in between. Germline CDR1 and CDR2: LNHDA and SQIVND (reference sequence). This CDR3 comprises 13 residues. The CDR3 loop reads CASRRGQFYEQYF. CDR3 in DNA: TGTGCCAGTAGGCGGGGACAGTTCTACGAGCAGTACTTC.